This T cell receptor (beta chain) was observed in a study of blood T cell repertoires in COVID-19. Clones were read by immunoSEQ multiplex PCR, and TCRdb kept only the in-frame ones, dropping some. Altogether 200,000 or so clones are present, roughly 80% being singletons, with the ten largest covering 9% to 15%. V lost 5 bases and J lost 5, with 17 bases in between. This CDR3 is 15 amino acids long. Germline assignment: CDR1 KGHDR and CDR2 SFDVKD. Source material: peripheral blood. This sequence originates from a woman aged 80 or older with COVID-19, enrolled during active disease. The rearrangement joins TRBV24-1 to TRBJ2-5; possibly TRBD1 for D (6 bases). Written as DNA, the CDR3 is TGTGCCACCAGTGCAACGGACCATAGGGGGGAGACCCAGTACTTC. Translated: CATSATDHRGETQYF.